These T cell receptor beta chains were read from a single sample in a study of blood T cell repertoires in COVID-19. The assay was immunoSEQ multiplex PCR, and TCRdb's table has in-frame clones only and misses some. Here the sample spans some 290,000 clones, 75% to 90% being singletons. Sequencing used peripheral blood. Source of these receptors: a man aged 60 to 69 who had recovered from COVID-19. Each CDR3 is given without its conserved first and last residue. The D gene is left open where the match is weak.

ASRKQGMYAGELF 13 TRBV6-5 TRBD1 TRBJ2-2
ASSPGTGLNYGYT 13 TRBV6-5 TRBD1 TRBJ1-2
ASSERTGGNNSPLH 14 TRBV19 TRBD1 TRBJ1-6
ASSSGQGKLSSYNEQF 16 TRBV7-2 NA TRBJ2-1
ASLGASGNTIY 11 TRBV14 NA TRBJ1-3
SVAVNTEAF 9 TRBV29-1 NA TRBJ1-1
ASSSPGQGDTEAF 13 TRBV28 TRBD1 TRBJ1-1
ASSPLERREQY 11 TRBV18 NA TRBJ2-7
ASSLAGYNSPLH 12 TRBV7-3 NA TRBJ1-6
ASSSRYQETQY 11 TRBV5-1 NA TRBJ2-5
ASSESRQPQH 10 TRBV6-1 NA TRBJ1-5
AYRGAGDTQY 10 TRBV30 TRBD1 TRBJ2-3
ASRNRVSTEAF 11 TRBV2 NA TRBJ1-1
ASSRGVFSPLH 11 TRBV12-3/TRBV12-4 NA TRBJ1-6
ASSLGFGYEQY 11 TRBV7-8 NA TRBJ2-7
ASSLVSGLSTRTYEQY 16 TRBV7-8 NA TRBJ2-7
ASSIDPGLAGYNEQF 15 TRBV19 TRBD2 TRBJ2-1
ASSAVGHNTEAF 12 TRBV9 NA TRBJ1-1